Shown below are 5 T cell receptor beta chains from a single sample sequenced in a study of blood T cell repertoires in COVID-19. Repertoires were generated with immunoSEQ multiplex PCR, while TCRdb's copy carries only in-frame clones and drops some. The repertoire holds 330,000 or so clones, with about 92% as singletons. The sequencing sample was made of PBMCs or T cells enriched from blood (not recorded which). All receptors derive from a woman aged 30 to 39 who had recovered from COVID-19.

The chain joins TRBV29-1 to TRBJ1-1; 7 positions agree with TRBD1. V lost 7 bases and J lost 4; bases outside the gene matches: 9. CDR3 length: 13 residues. Germline V gives CDR1 SQVTM, CDR2 ANQGSEA. For the CDR3, the DNA is TGCAGCGGTACGACAGGGCCCTTCACTGAAGCTTTCTTT. It specifies CSGTTGPFTEAFF.

The table lists this clone with a count of one. The genes are TRBV3-1 (or the pseudogene TRBV3-2) and TRBJ1-1, with D hard to call. V lost 0 bases and J 4 bases, leaving 12 bases between the germline ends. The CDR3 spans 15 residues. Germline lookup yields CDR1 LGHDT and CDR2 YNNKEL (reference sequence). The chain's CDR3 is CASSQDSRGSTEAFF. CDR3 nucleotide sequence: TGTGCCAGCAGCCAAGATTCACGGGGATCCACTGAAGCTTTCTTT.

This clone was seen only once. V usage is TRBV5-1 and J usage is TRBJ2-2; 12 bases are a match to TRBD2. The V and J ends lost 4 bases and 6 bases, in that order; junction bases with no gene match: 13. CDR3 size: 18 residues. Germline V gene sequence: CDR1 SGHRS, CDR2 YFSETQ. The CDR3 bases are TGCGCCAGCAGCCCACCCGGACTAGCGGGACTAAACGCCGGGGAGCTGTTTTTT. Translated, it gives CASSPPGLAGLNAGELFF.

This clone was detected once. J is TRBJ1-2 and V is TRBV5-1; 8 bases fit TRBD1. CDR1 and CDR2 from the germline V gene are SGHRS and YFSETQ. J was trimmed by 4 bases and V by 3 bases; bases with no gene match: 11. This CDR3 spans 16 amino acids. CDR3 nucleotide sequence: TGCGCCAGCAGCTGGACAGGGACGTCAAGCGGCTATGGCTACACCTTC. It yields the protein CASSWTGTSSGYGYTF.

CDR3 bases: TGTGCCAGTGGGACTAGCGGGACCGGCTCCTACAATGAGCAGTTCTTC. Its translation: CASGTSGTGSYNEQFF. The chain recombines TRBV11-3 with TRBJ2-1; 13 bases map to TRBD2. The germline V gene encodes CDR1 SGHNT and CDR2 YENEEA. V dropped 9 bases and J dropped 0; count of bases not matched to a gene: 5. This CDR3 has 16 amino acids.